Below, one T cell receptor (beta chain) is given with its context. This clonotype was counted a few times. The specificity of this receptor is unknown. Per-base quality was not reported, and no clone a single base away is much larger than it. Library method: PCR. Sequencing relied on an Illumina HiSeq 2500. TCR libraries were prepared with molecular barcoding, using unique molecular identifiers to normalize TCRbeta repertoire quantification. The public reads were reanalyzed by TCRdb: fastp trimming at Q25, MiXCR alignment, in-frame beta chains only. Rows merge per CDR3 protein into single entries with the most common DNA and genes. The sample table shows over 400,000 distinct CDR3 sequences, and under 15% are seen once. The top ten hold over 5.5% of the sample. The sample belongs to a study of T-cell reconstitution after alpha-beta-depleted transplantation in children (dated by TCRdb to the mid-2010s). In terms of the full investigation: Using TCR repertoire profiling, the study quantitatively followed how T-cell immune reconstitution unfolded in children after TCRalphabeta/CD19-depleted allogeneic hematopoietic cell transplantation.

According to the germline V gene, CDR1 reads SNHLY and CDR2 reads FYNNEI. The CDR3, cysteine through phenylalanine, is 14 amino acids long. Only the CDR3 region is kept as DNA, spanning 42 bases read in frame from base 1. V is reduced by 6 bases and J by 1 base, leaving a spacing of 12 bases between them. The receptor chain draws on TRBV2 and TRBJ1-1, with TRBD1 perhaps the D gene, on 5 matching bases. The clonotype comes from a human donor who donated a stem cell graft to a child with combined immunodeficiency. This specimen consisted of PBMCs from the stem cell graft donor, obtained from the stem cell graft. The nucleotide sequence is TGTGCCAGCAGCATGTTAGGGGAGAACACTGAAGCTTTCTTT. Its protein reads: CASSMLGENTEAFF.